Listed here are 6 T cell receptor beta chains from one sample, sequenced in a study of beta chain features in type 1 diabetes. Sequencing targeted expressed TCRB transcripts, as all isolated RNA had been reverse transcribed. TCRdb keeps only in-frame clones here, not all; method: immunoSEQ multiplex PCR. This table holds approximately 300,000 clones, 11% found once. The sample comprised naive CD4+ T cells from blood. These TCRs come from a woman in her twenties or thirties in good health.

This chain joins TRBV9 and TRBJ2-5, with 13 positions matching TRBD2. The V gene end was trimmed by 4 bases and the J gene end by 2 bases; junction bases not matched to a gene: 11. This CDR3 is built from 18 residues. Germline CDR1 SGDLS, CDR2 YYNGEE. CDR3 DNA: TGTGCCAGCAGCACCACACCGGGACTAGCGGGGTCACAAGAGACCCAGTACTTC. This gives the protein CASSTTPGLAGSQETQYF.

The rearrangement joins TRBV27 to TRBJ2-5; 7 bases are a match to TRBD2. This CDR3 spans 14 amino acids. V shed 3 bases, J shed 5 bases, and the junction held 6 bases outside the gene matches. The germline CDR1 and CDR2 sequences are MNHEY and SMNVEV (reference sequence). This CDR3 reads CASSFGGGPETQYF. CDR3 sequence (DNA): TGTGCCAGCAGTTTTGGGGGAGGGCCGGAGACCCAGTACTTC.

This clone has only a few counts. This chain joins TRBV7-3 and TRBJ1-1; D not resolved. V was trimmed by 1 base and J by 3 bases, leaving 6 bases between them. The CDR3 is 13 residues long. The germline V gene has CDR1 SGHTA and CDR2 FQGTGA. The DNA for the CDR3 is TGTGCCAGCAGCTTAATGGCGGACACTGAAGCTTTCTTT. It specifies CASSLMADTEAFF.

This clone was observed a few times. J is TRBJ1-1 and V is TRBV28; 10 bases map to TRBD1. Germline CDR1 and CDR2: MDHEN and SYDVKM. The CDR3 totals 13 residues. The junction had 3 bases not matched to a gene; V was cut back by 7 bases and J by 4 bases. The CDR3 loop is CASIRTGGTEAFF. In nucleotides, the CDR3 is TGTGCCAGCATTCGGACAGGGGGCACTGAAGCTTTCTTT.

This clone came up a few times. The rearrangement links TRBV5-1 to TRBJ1-1; the D gene is possibly TRBD1 (5 bases). This CDR3 is built from 14 residues. Per germline, CDR1 SGHRS and CDR2 YFSETQ. The ends were cut back, 1 base at V and 2 bases at J, with 9 bases in the middle. The CDR3 DNA follows: TGCGCCAGCAGCTTGCAGGGCGTAAACACTGAAGCTTTCTTT. Translated, it gives CASSLQGVNTEAFF.

The chain employs TRBV5-4 and TRBJ2-5; 7 bases align to TRBD1. The CDR3 is 14 residues long. V dropped 2 bases and J dropped 4; count of bases not matched to a gene: 5. Germline V gives CDR1 SGHNT, CDR2 YYREEE (reference sequence). In DNA form, the CDR3 reads TGTGCCAGCAGCTTAACAGGGGTCGGAGAGACCCAGTACTTC. It yields the protein CASSLTGVGETQYF.